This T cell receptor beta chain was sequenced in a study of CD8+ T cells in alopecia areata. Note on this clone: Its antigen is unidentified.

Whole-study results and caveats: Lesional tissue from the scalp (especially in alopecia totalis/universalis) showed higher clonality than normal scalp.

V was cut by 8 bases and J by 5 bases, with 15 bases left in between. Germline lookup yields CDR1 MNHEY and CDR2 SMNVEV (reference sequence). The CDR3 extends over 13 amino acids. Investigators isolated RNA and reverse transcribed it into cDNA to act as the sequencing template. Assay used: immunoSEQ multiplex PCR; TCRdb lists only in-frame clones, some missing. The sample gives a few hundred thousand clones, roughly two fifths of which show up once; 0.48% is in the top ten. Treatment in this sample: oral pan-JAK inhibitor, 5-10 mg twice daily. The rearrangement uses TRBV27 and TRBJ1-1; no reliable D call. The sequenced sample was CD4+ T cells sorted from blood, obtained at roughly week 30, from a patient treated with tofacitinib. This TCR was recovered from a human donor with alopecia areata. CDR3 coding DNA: TGTGCCAGCGGTATGTGGGGAGGGACTGAAGCTTTCTTT. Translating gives CASGMWGGTEAFF.